Below, 32 T cell receptor beta chains from the same sample are listed, as sequenced in a study of OX40 agonist ivuxolimab in advanced cancers. The data were produced by immunoSEQ multiplex PCR, yet TCRdb's version contains in-frame clones alone and is incomplete. The table lists 87,000 or so clones, about 85% of them singletons, with 3% to 4.5% in the top ten. Here the sequenced sample was CD4+ or CD8+ T cells sorted from blood, taken in a trial of the OX40 agonist ivuxolimab. All receptors derive from an adult with an advanced solid tumor such as melanoma, head and neck, liver or kidney cancer.

V is TRBV19 and J is TRBJ1-6, with D maybe TRBD1 (6 bases). In germline, CDR1 is LNHDA, CDR2 SQIVND (reference sequence). V was cut by 2 bases and J by 10 bases, with 12 bases left in between. The CDR3 runs to 14 residues. The CDR3 sequence: CASSITGGNSPLHF. For the CDR3, the DNA is TGTGCCAGTAGTATAACCGGGGGCAACTCACCCCTCCACTTT. Supplemented by reference TRBV19 and TRBJ1-6, the full variable domain reads DGGITQSPKYLFRKEGQNVTLSCEQNLNHDAMYWYRQDPGQGLRLIYYSQIVNDFQKGDIAEGYSVSREKKESFPLTVTSAQKNPTAFYLCASSITGGNSPLHFGNGTRLTVT.

The gene calls are TRBV6-1 and TRBJ1-4; TRBD1 matches 7 bases. This CDR3 is built from 16 residues. The trim removed 2 bases at V and 4 bases at J, leaving 7 bases unmatched. Germline loops: CDR1 MNHNS, CDR2 SASEGT. CDR3 sequence reads: CASSEYATGLNEKLFF. CDR3 nucleotides: TGTGCCAGCAGTGAATACGCGACAGGGCTTAATGAAAAACTGTTTTTT.

The chain couples TRBV7-6 to TRBJ2-1; 10 nucleotides agree with TRBD2. This CDR3 has 20 residues. Germline values: CDR1 SGHVS, CDR2 FNYEAQ. V gave up 1 base and J gave up 0 bases; unmatched junction bases: 12. Written as DNA, the CDR3 is TGTGCCAGCAGCTTAGGCCGACTTAGCGGGGGGCCAAGCTCCTACAATGAGCAGTTCTTC. It specifies CASSLGRLSGGPSSYNEQFF.

There are a few counts of this clone. The chain combines TRBV7-2 with TRBJ2-3; 13 bases map to TRBD2. The CDR3 consists of 16 residues. CDR1 is SGHTA and CDR2 is FQGNSA in the germline V gene. Trimming cost V 5 bases and J 4 bases; bases outside gene matches: 6. The CDR3 DNA reads TGTGCCAGCAGCCTCCGGACTAGCGGGAGCGCAGATACGCAGTATTTT. It yields the protein CASSLRTSGSADTQYF.

The chain recombines TRBV27 with TRBJ1-3; D perhaps matches TRBD1 (5 bases). This CDR3 comprises 16 residues. Germline V gene lookup returns CDR1 MNHEY and CDR2 SMNVEV (reference sequence). Between the trimmed V and J ends, which lost 2 bases and 1 base, there was a span of 12 bases. The CDR3 nucleotides read TGTGCCAGCAGTTTAACAGGTCCCCTTTCTGGAAACACCATATATTTT. Translation: CASSLTGPLSGNTIYF.

This chain joins TRBV5-1 and TRBJ2-3; 7 positions match TRBD2. The V segment lost 4 bases and the J segment 0 bases; nucleotides outside the gene matches: 5. CDR3 length equals 15 residues. CDR1 is SGHRS, CDR2 YFSETQ, per germline. CDR3 bases: TGCGCCAGCAGCACGAGCGGGACTAGCACAGATACGCAGTATTTT. The encoded protein is CASSTSGTSTDTQYF.

The V and J genes are TRBV21-1 and TRBJ1-2. TRBV21-1 is a documented pseudogene. The CDR3 sequence is 14 residues long. The CDR3 DNA reads TGTGCCAGCAGGAGCCGGGCTTTACACTATGGCTACACCTTC. This codes for CASRSRALHYGYTF.

The genes are TRBV28 and TRBJ1-5; 7 nucleotides match TRBD1. The CDR3 contains 16 residues. The J segment lost 6 bases and the V segment lost 5 bases, leaving 13 bases of the junction unmatched. Germline V gene lookup returns CDR1 MDHEN and CDR2 SYDVKM. The CDR3 DNA reads as TGTGCCAGCAGTCTAATGACCGACAGGGAGGTTCAGCCCCAGCATTTT. The encoded protein is CASSLMTDREVQPQHF.

This sequence joins TRBV4-1 and TRBJ2-5; D gene ambiguous. The V and J ends lost 2 bases and 4 bases respectively, with 8 bases between them. CDR1 is MGHRA, CDR2 YSYEKL, per germline. This CDR3 spans 13 amino acids. The CDR3 reads CASSQFSSETQYF. CDR3 sequence (DNA): TGCGCCAGCAGCCAATTTAGCTCAGAGACCCAGTACTTC.

V and J are TRBV28 and TRBJ1-5; D remains ambiguous. The CDR3 is made up of 14 amino acids. Between the trimmed V and J ends, which lost 6 bases and 0 bases, there was a span of 9 bases. Germline assignment: CDR1 MDHEN and CDR2 SYDVKM. CDR3 coding DNA: TGTGCCAGCAGGGCGGGTTATAGCAATCAGCCCCAGCATTTT. Translating it yields CASRAGYSNQPQHF.

This chain connects TRBV4-1 to TRBJ2-7, with a tentative D call TRBD2 (6 bases). The germline gives CDR1 MGHRA, CDR2 YSYEKL. V was cut by 0 bases and J by 4 bases, with 13 bases left in between. The CDR3 is made up of 15 amino acids. CDR3 nucleotides: TGCGCCAGCAGCCAAGAGTGGGGGGAGTGGTACGAGCAGTACTTC. Amino acid sequence: CASSQEWGEWYEQYF.

This chain uses TRBV6-1 with TRBJ2-2, with 13 bases that match TRBD2. The junction had 5 bases not matched to a gene; V was cut back by 6 bases and J by 7 bases. The CDR3 has 15 residues. Germline V gives CDR1 MNHNS, CDR2 SASEGT. The CDR3 bases are TGTGCCAGCAGGAGGACTAGCGGGAGCGGCGGGGAGCTGTTTTTT. Translating it yields CASRRTSGSGGELFF.

The rearrangement joins TRBV7-2 to TRBJ2-7; 8 nucleotides line up with TRBD2. CDR3 length: 16 residues. The germline V gene encodes CDR1 SGHTA and CDR2 FQGNSA. The V segment lost 4 bases and the J segment 1 base; nucleotides outside the gene matches: 9. The chain's CDR3 is CASSSRSGGESYEQYF. The CDR3 bases are TGTGCCAGCAGCTCCCGTTCCGGGGGGGAGTCCTACGAGCAGTACTTC.

V is TRBV7-9 and J is TRBJ2-2; D gene uncertain. The V end lost 1 base, the J end lost 6 bases, and 6 bases lay between the germline ends. Germline CDR1 reads SEHNR; CDR2 reads FQNEAQ (reference sequence). CDR3 length equals 13 residues. CDR3 region: CASSLGGAGELFF. CDR3 in DNA: TGTGCCAGCAGCTTAGGAGGAGCCGGGGAGCTGTTTTTT.

V is TRBV14 and J is TRBJ1-1; no reliable D call. Germline V lookup: CDR1 SGHDN, CDR2 FVKESK. This CDR3 has 12 residues. Trimming removed 5 bases from V and 7 bases from J, with 11 bases in between. The CDR3 loop reads CASSSTSSEAFF. CDR3 nucleotides: TGTGCCAGCAGCTCAACCAGCAGTGAAGCTTTCTTT.

This chain connects TRBV6-1 to TRBJ2-1; D remains unclear. The V gene lost 2 bases and the J gene lost 2 bases, with 13 bases spanning the gap. From germline, CDR1 is MNHNS and CDR2 SASEGT. There are 16 residues in the CDR3. In DNA, the CDR3 is TGTGCCAGCAGTGAATCTCCTAGACCGCCCTACAATGAGCAGTTCTTC. It yields the protein CASSESPRPPYNEQFF.

This clone was recorded once. V and J are TRBV4-2 and TRBJ2-2; tentatively, D is TRBD2 (5 bases). The CDR3 has 17 residues. Germline assignment: CDR1 LGHNA and CDR2 YNFKEQ. V was shortened by 0 bases and J by 3 bases, with 14 bases between the two germline ends. This CDR3 is CASSQDPVDSDTGELFF. The CDR3 nucleotides read TGTGCCAGCAGCCAAGATCCAGTCGATAGCGACACCGGGGAGCTGTTTTTT.

This clone appeared a few times. The chain recombines TRBV7-9 with TRBJ1-2, with a tentative D call TRBD1 (6 bases). V lost 3 bases, J lost 8 bases, and 19 bases lay in between. CDR3 length: 15 amino acids. CDR1 and CDR2 (germline): SEHNR, FQNEAQ (reference sequence). CDR3 nucleotides: TGTGCCAGCAGCTTGGTCATTCCGGGGGCCGGAGGCTACACCTTC. Translating gives CASSLVIPGAGGYTF. The full variable domain, rest sourced from reference TRBV7-9 and TRBJ1-2, is DTGVSQNPRHKITKRGQNVTFRCDPISEHNRLYWYRQTLGQGPEFLTYFQNEAQLEKSRLLSDRFSAERPKGSFSTLEIQRTEQGDSAMYLCASSLVIPGAGGYTFGSGTRLTVV.

This clone occurred once. The chain joins TRBV4-2 to TRBJ1-5, with D unresolved. Deletions cut 0 bases from V and 0 bases from J, with 9 bases between. CDR3 length: 16 residues. CDR1 and CDR2 (germline): LGHNA, YNFKEQ. DNA for the CDR3: TGTGCCAGCAGCCAAGACTCGGGGTTTAGCAATCAGCCCCAGCATTTT. This codes for CASSQDSGFSNQPQHF.

CDR3 coding DNA: TGTGCCATCAGCAGTCCAGGCTACAATGAGCAGTTCTTC. Its translation is CAISSPGYNEQFF. The chain has TRBV10-3 and TRBJ2-1, with unresolved D. Looked up from germline, CDR1 is ENHRY and CDR2 is SYGVKD. With 6 bases removed from V and 3 bases from J, the gap between germline ends came to 9 bases. The CDR3 runs to 13 residues.

This chain connects TRBV11-3 to TRBJ2-7, with D perhaps TRBD1 (6 bases). The CDR3 contains 15 residues. Trimming took 0 bases from V and 6 from J, leaving 15 bases between them. Germline V gene sequence: CDR1 SGHNT, CDR2 YENEEA. CDR3 protein: CASSLDPQGASEQYF. The CDR3 DNA follows: TGTGCCAGCAGCTTAGACCCACAGGGAGCCTCCGAGCAGTACTTC. The variable domain in full, completed from reference TRBV11-3 and TRBJ2-7, reads EAGVVQSPRYKIIEKKQPVAFWCNPISGHNTLYWYLQNLGQGPELLIRYENEEAVDDSQLPKDRFSAERLKGVDSTLKIQPAELGDSAVYLCASSLDPQGASEQYFGPGTRLTVT.

The rearrangement uses TRBV11-2 and TRBJ2-7; a weak D match, TRBD2 (6 bases). Germline V gene lookup returns CDR1 SGHAT and CDR2 FQNNGV. Between the trimmed V and J ends, which lost 1 base and 0 bases, there was a span of 13 bases. The CDR3 runs to 16 residues. The CDR3 DNA follows: TGTGCCAGCAGCTTAGGCGCCGGACTAATCTCCTACGAGCAGTACTTC. It yields the protein CASSLGAGLISYEQYF.

The rearrangement joins TRBV7-8 to TRBJ2-2; D not certain. The V gene's germline CDR1 is SGHVS and CDR2 FQNEAQ. Trimming removed 3 bases at V and 3 bases at J, with 8 bases between. The CDR3 spans 14 residues. The CDR3 region has the DNA TGTGCCAGCAGCTTCTTCGGCTACACCGGGGAGCTGTTTTTT. Protein sequence: CASSFFGYTGELFF.

V gene TRBV5-1 combines with J gene TRBJ1-1; 7 bases fit TRBD1. The CDR3 spans 17 residues. V lost 0 bases and J lost 0; bases outside the gene matches: 8. Germline V lookup: CDR1 SGHRS, CDR2 YFSETQ. CDR3 region: CASSLGQGTGMNTEAFF. CDR3 in DNA: TGCGCCAGCAGCTTGGGACAGGGTACAGGAATGAACACTGAAGCTTTCTTT.

This rearrangement joins TRBV10-2 to TRBJ2-5; D might be TRBD2 (6 bases). Matching the DNA end better, TRBJ2-7 makes the J call doubtful. The CDR3 extends over 13 amino acids. From germline, CDR1 is WSHSY and CDR2 SAAADI. Here the CDR3 DNA reads TGCGCCAGCAACCGGGACTTGTCCTACGAGCAGTACTTC. Its translation: CASNRDLSYEQYF.

The CDR3 nucleotides are TGTGCCAGCAGTTCATACACCCCCGAAGCTTTCTTT. Amino acids: CASSSYTPEAFF. The V and J genes are TRBV28 and TRBJ1-1; no definite D call. V was pared by 4 bases and J by 8 bases, with 11 bases between. Germline V gene data show CDR1 as MDHEN and CDR2 as SYDVKM. The CDR3 is made up of 12 amino acids.

The chain is built from TRBV5-1 and TRBJ2-4, with 9 bases fitting TRBD1. Trimming took 0 bases from V and 5 from J; bases not matched to a gene: 3. Looked up from germline, CDR1 is SGHRS and CDR2 is YFSETQ. The CDR3 extends over 15 amino acids. The CDR3 sequence is CASSLDRTGENIQYF. The CDR3 DNA reads TGCGCCAGCAGCTTGGATCGGACAGGGGAAAACATTCAGTACTTC.

V and J are TRBV11-2 and TRBJ2-7; 7 bases fit TRBD2. The CDR3 totals 16 residues. With 5 bases clipped from V and 3 bases from J, the junction kept 13 bases outside the gene matches. CDR1 SGHAT and CDR2 FQNNGV come from the germline V gene. CDR3: CASSTQRGRTFYEQYF. The CDR3 coding sequence is TGTGCCAGCAGCACACAGCGGGGACGTACTTTCTACGAGCAGTACTTC.

This clone appeared a single time. The V call is TRBV28, the J call TRBJ1-5, with TRBD1 as a possible D gene (5 bases). The germline gives CDR1 MDHEN, CDR2 SYDVKM. There are 16 residues in the CDR3. Trimming stripped 5 bases from V and 0 bases from J, with 14 bases between. The CDR3 sequence: CASSPWTYYSNQPQHF. Here the CDR3 DNA reads TGTGCCAGCAGTCCCTGGACATATTATAGCAATCAGCCCCAGCATTTT.

The sample holds many counts of this clone. This rearrangement joins TRBV7-6 to TRBJ1-5; D is undetermined. Trimming cost V 2 bases and J 5 bases, with 16 bases left between them. This CDR3 is built from 16 residues. CDR1 and CDR2 (germline): SGHVS, FNYEAQ. The CDR3 reads CASSLFPGVGDQPQHF. The CDR3 DNA follows: TGTGCCAGCAGCTTATTCCCCGGCGTGGGTGATCAGCCCCAGCATTTT.

The chain couples TRBV18 to TRBJ2-3; no firm D call. This CDR3 contains 13 residues. The germline V gene encodes CDR1 KGHSH and CDR2 LQKENI. The V end was cut by 1 base, the J end by 5 bases, with 7 bases between. CDR3 loop: CASSPRGKDTQYF. DNA for the CDR3: TGTGCCAGCTCACCACGGGGAAAAGATACGCAGTATTTT.

The V gene is TRBV6-1, the J gene TRBJ1-1; tentatively, D is TRBD1 (5 bases). The CDR3 loop spans 15 amino acids. CDR1 is MNHNS, CDR2 SASEGT, per germline. V gave up 1 base and J gave up 4 bases, with 13 bases separating them. The CDR3 DNA sequence: TGTGCCAGCAGTGAAGTGAGAGTGGGGACCACTGAAGCTTTCTTT. Its translation: CASSEVRVGTTEAFF.